This T cell receptor beta chain comes out of a study of T cell responses to AZD1222 COVID-19 vaccine. The repertoire was sequenced with immunoSEQ multiplex PCR; TCRdb's copy has only in-frame clones and lacks some. The sample records 110,000 or so clones, about 90% being singletons. About this clone itself: Antigen unknown.

CDR1 and CDR2 from the germline V gene are LGHNT and FRNRAP. V was pared by 2 bases and J by 5 bases, with 15 bases between. This CDR3 has 15 residues. Points from the study as a whole: CD4 TCRs linked to vaccination spanned spike, dominating at 160-218 and 743-854.

The V gene is TRBV12-5, the J gene TRBJ1-1; a possible D gene is TRBD1 (6 bases). The receptor's source is an adult who received the AZD1222 COVID-19 vaccine. Material: peripheral blood, obtained 28 days after the second AZD1222 dose. The CDR3 region has the DNA TGTGCTAGTGGTTTGCACGGGACATCGTTAACTGAAGCTTTCTTT. Translated: CASGLHGTSLTEAFF.